These 10 T cell receptor beta chains share one sample of origin, sequenced in a study of CD8 T cells in ankylosing spondylitis. Findings of the study overall: In ankylosing spondylitis blood, a motif of eight highly homologous TCR beta variants appeared characteristic.

TCRdb re-called the 5' RACE reads with MiXCR, one entry per CDR3 protein. Among over 400,000 distinct CDR3 sequences, 26% were seen once, and the ten largest hold about 0.89%. For these TCRs, the target antigens are not known. The sample was blood, either unsorted or a sorted T cell fraction (not recorded which). The receptor set was obtained from a male donor with ankylosing spondylitis.

This clonotype turned up a few times. The rearrangement uses TRBV2 and TRBJ1-2; the D gene is possibly TRBD1 (5 bases). The CDR3 is 14 residues long. Trimming shortened V by 5 bases and J by 4 bases, and 14 bases separated the two germline ends. Germline V gives CDR1 SNHLY, CDR2 FYNNEI. The CDR3 DNA is TGTGCCAGCAGTTCTCGACAGTCTGGCTATGGCTACACCTTC. Translation: CASSSRQSGYGYTF.

Ten or more counts support this clonotype. This chain connects TRBV12-3 or TRBV12-4 to TRBJ1-5; D is possibly TRBD1 (6 bases). The CDR3 length is 14 residues. V dropped 8 bases and J dropped 1 base, with 12 bases sitting between them. CDR3 coding DNA: TGTGCCAGCGGACGACAGGCCAGCAATCAGCCCCAGCATTTT. It is translated as CASGRQASNQPQHF.

In its sample, this clonotype was seen a few times. The chain links TRBV9 to TRBJ2-4; perhaps TRBD2 as D (6 bases). V lost 0 bases and J lost 3, with 16 bases in between. CDR1 is SGDLS, CDR2 YYNGEE, per germline. The CDR3 is 17 residues long. The CDR3 here is CASSVALGGAGKNIQYF. Here the CDR3 DNA reads TGTGCCAGCAGCGTAGCATTAGGCGGGGCTGGCAAAAACATTCAGTACTTC.

The chain combines TRBV30 with TRBJ1-2, with 10 nucleotides matching TRBD1. V gave up 1 base and J gave up 7 bases; unmatched junction bases: 3. The length of the CDR3 is 13 residues. Looked up from germline, CDR1 is GTSNPN and CDR2 is SVGIG (reference sequence). The CDR3 coding sequence is TGTGCCTGGAGTGCGGGACAGGGGTTTGGCTACACCTTC. Its protein product is CAWSAGQGFGYTF. Variable domain in full (rest from reference TRBV30 and TRBJ1-2): SQTIHQWPATLVQPVGSPLSLECTVEGTSNPNLYWYRQAAGRGLQLLFYSVGIGQISSEVPQNLSASRPQDRQFILSSKKLLLSDSGFYLCAWSAGQGFGYTFGSGTRLTVV.

This clonotype was observed a few times. V gene TRBV6-2 or TRBV6-3 combines with J gene TRBJ2-7; no definite D call. The germline V gene has CDR1 MNHEY and CDR2 SVGEGT. This CDR3 contains 14 residues. V was trimmed by 5 bases and J by 6 bases, leaving 17 bases between them. CDR3 nucleotides: TGTGCCAGCAGTGGATTTACGATCGGTCTCGAGCAGTACTTC. It codes for CASSGFTIGLEQYF.

The chain has TRBV4-1 and TRBJ1-3; D is uncertain. This CDR3 is 17 amino acids long. V lost 4 bases and J lost 4, with 20 bases in between. Germline values: CDR1 MGHRA, CDR2 YSYEKL. This CDR3 reads CASSLLEGRSGGNTIYF. The CDR3 DNA reads TGCGCCAGCAGCCTCCTTGAGGGCCGAAGTGGAGGAAACACCATATATTTT.

The chain combines TRBV27 with TRBJ2-7; D uncertain. Germline loops: CDR1 MNHEY, CDR2 SMNVEV (reference sequence). The CDR3 has 13 residues. Trimming cost V 6 bases and J 3 bases, with 12 bases left between them. The CDR3 DNA follows: TGTGCCAGCAGCTCCACCCGAAACTACGAGCAGTACTTC. Residues: CASSSTRNYEQYF.

The J gene is TRBJ2-5, the V gene TRBV24-1, with 8 bases identical to TRBD2. The CDR3 loop spans 17 amino acids. CDR1 and CDR2 (germline): KGHDR, SFDVKD. Losses at the gene ends were 5 bases for V and 5 bases for J; bases not matched to a gene: 15. The CDR3 DNA reads as TGTGCCACCAGTGCCGGCGGCGGGAGGAACCTTGGGGAGACCCAGTACTTC. It translates to CATSAGGGRNLGETQYF.

The CDR3 DNA sequence: TGTGCCAGCAGCCAAGGACAGGCGCAGTATTTT. Translation: CASSQGQAQYF. The V call is TRBV3-1, the J call TRBJ2-3, with D possibly TRBD1 on 6 matching bases. The CDR3 is 11 amino acids. In germline, CDR1 is LGHDT, CDR2 YNNKEL (reference sequence). V lost 1 base and J lost 10, with 6 bases in between.

This clonotype was counted only a few times. V is TRBV6-1 and J is TRBJ1-5; TRBD1 agrees at 9 bases. Germline CDR1 is MNHNS and CDR2 is SASEGT. The CDR3 runs 14 residues. The V segment lost 6 bases and the J segment 6 bases; nucleotides outside the gene matches: 6. The CDR3 DNA sequence: TGTGCCAGCAGCGCACAGGGGGCCCTTCAGCCCCAGCATTTT. This sequence encodes CASSAQGALQPQHF.